A selection of T cell receptor beta chains follows, all from one sample in a study of cytomegalovirus exposure and HLA in healthy donors. The table came from immunoSEQ multiplex PCR; TCRdb's copy has only in-frame clones and leaves some out. This sample carries 100,000 or so clones, roughly 85% of them seen once, and the ten largest clones take 2.5% to 3.5%. Sequenced material: PBMCs. The receptors derive from a woman between 40 and 55 years old in good health and CMV-seronegative. Each CDR3 is given with its conserved first and last residue. D genes are given only for firm matches. The size field is filled for only some rows; it gives once, few, many or a size class.

size	V	J	D	CDR3	DNA
.	TRBV28	TRBJ1-2	TRBD1	CASRPTGVEGYTF	TGTGCCAGCAGGCCTACAGGGGTGGAAGGCTACACCTTC
few	TRBV7-9	TRBJ1-2	TRBD1	CASSPGQGEGGYTF	TGTGCCAGCAGCCCTGGACAGGGTGAGGGTGGCTACACCTTC
.	TRBV6-6	TRBJ1-2	.	CASSYGGDYGYTF	TGTGCCAGCAGTTATGGCGGGGACTATGGCTACACCTTC
.	TRBV28	TRBJ1-4	TRBD1	CACGTGLNEKLFF	TGTGCCTGCGGGACAGGACTAAATGAAAAACTGTTTTTT
.	TRBV11-2	TRBJ1-1	.	CASLEIPGTEAFF	TGTGCCAGCCTGGAGATCCCGGGCACTGAAGCTTTCTTT
once	TRBV19	TRBJ2-2	.	CASSIRGSNTGELFF	TGTGCCAGTAGTATACGCGGTTCGAACACCGGGGAGCTGTTTTTT
.	TRBV5-1	TRBJ2-2	TRBD1	CASSSDRGLNTGELFF	TGCGCCAGCAGCTCCGATAGGGGGCTCAACACCGGGGAGCTGTTTTTT
once	TRBV6-1	TRBJ1-2	.	CASRLGGGEYGYTF	TGTGCCAGCAGGCTCGGGGGAGGGGAATATGGCTACACCTTC
.	TRBV19	TRBJ2-5	TRBD1	CASSRQGGQETQYF	TGTGCCAGTAGCCGACAGGGGGGCCAAGAGACCCAGTACTTC
.	TRBV2	TRBJ2-7	.	CASTLQGYEQYF	TGTGCCAGCACCTTACAGGGCTACGAGCAGTACTTC
once	TRBV18	TRBJ1-1	.	CASSRPIEVTEAFF	TGTGCCAGCTCACGCCCCATAGAAGTTACTGAAGCTTTCTTT
.	TRBV9	TRBJ1-6	.	CASSVTEGGGSPLHF	TGTGCCAGCAGCGTAACCGAGGGTGGTGGTTCACCCCTCCACTTT
.	TRBV5-4	TRBJ1-1	.	CASSPTPTGTREAFF	TGTGCCAGCAGCCCCACCCCCACAGGGACTAGAGAAGCTTTCTTT
.	TRBV18	TRBJ1-2	.	CASSPGTEVGGYTF	TGTGCCAGCTCACCGGGGACTGAAGTGGGCGGCTACACCTTC
.	TRBV4-3	TRBJ1-3	TRBD1	CASSQDLQGAVGNTIYF	TGCGCCAGCAGCCAAGATCTTCAGGGGGCTGTTGGTAACACCATATATTTT
.	TRBV5-4	TRBJ2-5	.	CASSPWQKETQYF	TGTGCCAGCAGCCCATGGCAGAAAGAGACCCAGTACTTC
.	TRBV5-1	TRBJ2-2	.	CASSTDYNTNTGELFF	TGCGCCAGCAGCACAGACTACAACACGAACACCGGGGAGCTGTTTTTT
.	TRBV2	TRBJ1-2	TRBD1	CASSPQGNYGYTF	TGTGCCAGCAGCCCACAGGGGAACTATGGCTACACCTTC
.	TRBV7-2	TRBJ2-7	TRBD2	CASSLGIRGGESSYEQYF	TGTGCCAGCAGCTTAGGGATTCGGGGAGGGGAGAGCTCCTACGAGCAGTACTTC
.	TRBV6-6	TRBJ1-5	TRBD1	CASTLTGNQPQHF	TGTGCCAGCACCTTGACAGGGAATCAGCCCCAGCATTTT
.	TRBV5-5	TRBJ1-2	TRBD1	CASSLQGAGGYTF	TGTGCCAGCAGCTTACAGGGGGCAGGTGGCTACACCTTC
.	TRBV4-1	TRBJ2-1	.	CASSPPGGTHEQFF	TGCGCCAGCAGCCCGCCCGGGGGTACACATGAGCAGTTCTTC
few	TRBV28	TRBJ1-1	.	CASAYRGTEAFF	TGTGCCAGCGCCTATAGGGGGACTGAAGCTTTCTTT
.	TRBV27	TRBJ1-1	TRBD1	CASSSPGQGNTEAFF	TGTGCCAGCAGTTCCCCGGGACAGGGGAACACTGAAGCTTTCTTT
.	TRBV29-1	TRBJ2-5	.	CSVIGQETQYF	TGCAGCGTTATCGGTCAAGAGACCCAGTACTTC
.	TRBV7-9	TRBJ2-7	.	CSSSLVGSSYEQYF	TGTTCCAGCAGCTTAGTGGGCAGCTCCTACGAGCAGTACTTC
.	TRBV28	TRBJ2-2	TRBD2	CASSSGTTNTGELFF	TGTGCCAGCAGCTCCGGGACTACGAACACCGGGGAGCTGTTTTTT
.	TRBV6-1	TRBJ2-5	.	CASSEARGGAETQYF	TGTGCCAGCAGTGAAGCGCGTGGAGGGGCAGAGACCCAGTACTTC
.	TRBV28	TRBJ1-5	TRBD1	CASSPLAGGSNQPQHF	TGTGCCAGCAGTCCACTGGCAGGGGGGAGCAATCAGCCCCAGCATTTT
few	TRBV28	TRBJ2-4	TRBD2	CASSLLAGGDIQYF	TGTGCCAGCAGTTTACTAGCGGGAGGCGACATTCAGTACTTC
.	TRBV30	TRBJ2-7	.	CAWSVGANAYEQYF	TGTGCCTGGAGTGTAGGAGCAAACGCCTACGAGCAGTACTTC
.	TRBV5-1	TRBJ2-2	.	CASSVLPGTGELFF	TGCGCCAGCAGCGTTCTTCCGGGGACCGGGGAGCTGTTTTTT
.	TRBV5-4	TRBJ1-1	.	CASSLDQANTEAFF	TGTGCCAGCAGCTTGGATCAGGCGAACACTGAAGCTTTCTTT
.	TRBV27	TRBJ1-5	.	CASSFGYNQPQHF	TGTGCCAGCAGTTTCGGGTATAATCAGCCCCAGCATTTT
.	TRBV5-6	TRBJ2-2	TRBD1	CASSSDRGIGELFF	TGTGCCAGCAGCTCGGACAGGGGCATCGGGGAGCTGTTTTTT
few	TRBV7-9	TRBJ2-7	TRBD1	CSSSRQGDEQYF	TGTTCCAGCAGTCGCCAGGGGGACGAGCAGTACTTC
.	TRBV11-2	TRBJ1-5	.	CASSFAVNQPQHF	TGTGCCAGCAGCTTTGCAGTCAATCAGCCCCAGCATTTT
.	TRBV14	TRBJ2-3	TRBD2	CASSPLAGGQDTQYF	TGTGCCAGCAGCCCACTAGCGGGGGGGCAAGATACGCAGTATTTT
.	TRBV9	TRBJ2-1	.	CASSVNSGPYNEQFF	TGTGCCAGCAGCGTAAATAGCGGTCCATACAATGAGCAGTTCTTC
once	TRBV21-1	TRBJ2-7	.	CASSKGTSGGPPFYEQYF	TGTGCCAGCAGCAAAGGGACTAGCGGGGGGCCCCCTTTCTACGAGCAGTACTTC
.	TRBV5-5	TRBJ2-7	TRBD1	CASSAGGTGGEQYF	TGTGCCAGCAGCGCGGGGGGGACAGGGGGAGAGCAGTACTTC
.	TRBV9	TRBJ2-5	TRBD2	CASSVAGGRGETQYF	TGTGCCAGCAGCGTAGCGGGGGGGCGAGGAGAGACCCAGTACTTC
.	TRBV4-3	TRBJ1-4	TRBD1	CASSQELPGQGGDEKLFF	TGCGCCAGCAGCCAAGAACTACCGGGACAGGGCGGTGATGAAAAACTGTTTTTT
.	TRBV12-5	TRBJ1-1	TRBD1	CASGLGVTGGTEAFF	TGTGCTAGTGGTTTGGGAGTGACAGGGGGGACTGAAGCTTTCTTT
.	TRBV30	TRBJ1-2	.	CAWTRRDYGYTF	TGTGCCTGGACCAGGCGCGACTATGGCTACACCTTC
once	TRBV30	TRBJ1-2	TRBD1	CAWSLNTGGGYTF	TGTGCCTGGAGCCTTAATACAGGGGGCGGCTACACCTTC
.	TRBV9	TRBJ1-1	.	CASSARGGTTEAFF	TGTGCCAGCAGCGCCCGTGGAGGGACCACTGAAGCTTTCTTT
.	TRBV5-1	TRBJ2-5	TRBD1	CASSLVGQRQETQYF	TGCGCCAGCAGCTTGGTGGGACAGAGACAAGAGACCCAGTACTTC
.	TRBV19	TRBJ1-2	.	CASSAGQFGYTF	TGTGCCAGTAGTGCCGGACAGTTCGGCTACACCTTC
.	TRBV4-2	TRBJ2-5	.	CASSQGLELQETQYF	TGTGCCAGCAGCCAAGGTTTAGAGTTACAAGAGACCCAGTACTTC
.	TRBV5-4	TRBJ2-7	TRBD2	CASSLESGEDEQYF	TGTGCCAGCAGCTTGGAAAGCGGGGAAGACGAGCAGTACTTC
few	TRBV4-1	TRBJ2-5	TRBD1	CASSQDRGQETQYF	TGCGCCAGCAGCCAGGACAGGGGGCAAGAGACCCAGTACTTC
.	TRBV19	TRBJ2-1	.	CASSTPAGGEQFF	TGTGCCAGTAGTACCCCCGCGGGCGGTGAGCAGTTCTTC
.	TRBV9	TRBJ1-1	TRBD1	CASSGGQGAGAVEAFF	TGTGCCAGCAGCGGGGGACAGGGGGCCGGGGCTGTTGAAGCTTTCTTT
once	TRBV4-1	TRBJ2-3	.	CASSQERPAPHTDTQYF	TGCGCCAGCAGCCAAGAGCGGCCGGCGCCGCACACAGATACGCAGTATTTT